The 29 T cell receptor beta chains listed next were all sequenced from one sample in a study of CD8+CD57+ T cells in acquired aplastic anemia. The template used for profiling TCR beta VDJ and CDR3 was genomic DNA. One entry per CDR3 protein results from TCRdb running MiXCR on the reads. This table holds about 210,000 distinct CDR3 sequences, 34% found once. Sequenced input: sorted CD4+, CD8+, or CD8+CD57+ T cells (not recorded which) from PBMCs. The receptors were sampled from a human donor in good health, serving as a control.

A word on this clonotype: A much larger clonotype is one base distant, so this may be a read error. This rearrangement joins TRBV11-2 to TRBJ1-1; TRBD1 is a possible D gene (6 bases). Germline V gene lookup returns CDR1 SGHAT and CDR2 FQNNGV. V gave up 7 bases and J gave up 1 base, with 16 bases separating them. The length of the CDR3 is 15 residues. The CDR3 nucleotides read TGTGCCAGCAACGTAATTGGACAGAAGAACACTGAAGCTTTCTTT. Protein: CASNVIGQKNTEAFF.

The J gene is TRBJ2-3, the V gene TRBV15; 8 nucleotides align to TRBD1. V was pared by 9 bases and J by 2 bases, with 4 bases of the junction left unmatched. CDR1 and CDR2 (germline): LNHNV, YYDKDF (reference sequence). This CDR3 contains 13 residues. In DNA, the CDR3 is TGTGCCACAGGGACAGGAGTCACAGATACGCAGTATTTT. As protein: CATGTGVTDTQYF.

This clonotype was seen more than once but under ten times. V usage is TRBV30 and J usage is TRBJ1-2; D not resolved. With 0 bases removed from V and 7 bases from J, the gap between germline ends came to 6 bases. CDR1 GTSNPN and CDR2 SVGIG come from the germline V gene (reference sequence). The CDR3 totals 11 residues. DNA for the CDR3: TGTGCCTGGAGTGTCGGAGGTGGCTACACCTTC. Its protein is CAWSVGGGYTF.

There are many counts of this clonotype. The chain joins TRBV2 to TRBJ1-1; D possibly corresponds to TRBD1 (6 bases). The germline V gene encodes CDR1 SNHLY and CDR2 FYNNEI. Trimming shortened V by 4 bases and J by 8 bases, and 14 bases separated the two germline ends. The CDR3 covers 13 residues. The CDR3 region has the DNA TGTGCCAGCAGTGTATCGGGGGCTAGGGAAGCTTTCTTT. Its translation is CASSVSGAREAFF. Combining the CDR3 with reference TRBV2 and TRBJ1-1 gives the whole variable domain EPEVTQTPSHQVTQMGQEVILRCVPISNHLYFYWYRQILGQKVEFLVSFYNNEISEKSEIFDDQFSVERPDGSNFTLKIRSTKLEDSAMYFCASSVSGAREAFFGQGTRLTVV.

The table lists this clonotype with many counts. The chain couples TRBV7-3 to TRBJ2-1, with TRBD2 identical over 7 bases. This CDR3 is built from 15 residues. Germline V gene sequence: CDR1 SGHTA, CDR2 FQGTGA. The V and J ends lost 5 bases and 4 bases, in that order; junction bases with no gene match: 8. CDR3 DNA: TGTGCCAGCAGCCCCCGCGGGGAGGGGTACAATGAGCAGTTCTTC. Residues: CASSPRGEGYNEQFF.

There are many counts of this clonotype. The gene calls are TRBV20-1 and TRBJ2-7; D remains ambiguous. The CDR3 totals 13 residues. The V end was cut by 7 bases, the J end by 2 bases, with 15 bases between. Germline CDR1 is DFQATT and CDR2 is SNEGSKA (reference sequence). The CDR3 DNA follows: TGCAGTGGCGCTCACAGATTCACCTACGAGCAGTACTTC. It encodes CSGAHRFTYEQYF.

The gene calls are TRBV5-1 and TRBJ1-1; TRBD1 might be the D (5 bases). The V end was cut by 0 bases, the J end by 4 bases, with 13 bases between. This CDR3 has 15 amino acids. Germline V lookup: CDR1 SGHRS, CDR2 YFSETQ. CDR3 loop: CASSLEGRESTEAFF. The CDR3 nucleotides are TGCGCCAGCAGCTTGGAAGGCAGGGAAAGCACTGAAGCTTTCTTT.

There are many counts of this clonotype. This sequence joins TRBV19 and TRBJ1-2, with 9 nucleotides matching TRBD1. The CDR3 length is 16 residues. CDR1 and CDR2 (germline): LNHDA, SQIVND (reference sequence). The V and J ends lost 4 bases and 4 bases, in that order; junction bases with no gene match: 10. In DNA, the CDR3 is TGTGCCAGTAGTACCCAACGACAGGGGGTGAGCTATGGCTACACCTTC. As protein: CASSTQRQGVSYGYTF.

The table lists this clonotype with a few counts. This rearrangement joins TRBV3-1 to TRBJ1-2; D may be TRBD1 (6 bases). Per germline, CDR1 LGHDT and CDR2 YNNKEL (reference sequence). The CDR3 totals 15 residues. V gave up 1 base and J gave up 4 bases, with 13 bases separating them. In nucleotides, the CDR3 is TGTGCCAGCAGCCAAGGAGGGGGGGGCAGCTATGGCTACACCTTC. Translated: CASSQGGGGSYGYTF.

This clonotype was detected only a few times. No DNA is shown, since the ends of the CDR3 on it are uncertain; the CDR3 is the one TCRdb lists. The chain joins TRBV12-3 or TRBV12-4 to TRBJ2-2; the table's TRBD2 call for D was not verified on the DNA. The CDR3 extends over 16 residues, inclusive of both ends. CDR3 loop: CASSLWAGGNTGEPFF.

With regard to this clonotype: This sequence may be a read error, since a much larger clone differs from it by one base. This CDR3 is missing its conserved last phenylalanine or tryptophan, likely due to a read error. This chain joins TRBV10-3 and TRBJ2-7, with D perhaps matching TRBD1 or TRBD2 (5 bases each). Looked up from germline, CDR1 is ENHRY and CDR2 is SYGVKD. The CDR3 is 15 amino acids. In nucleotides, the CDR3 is TGTGCCAGCAGTTATGGGGCAGGAGGAGGCTACGAGCAGTACTCC. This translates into CASSYGAGGGYEQYS.

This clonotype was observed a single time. CDR3 in DNA: TGTGCCAGCAGCTTAGGAGCGGGGGGGCTCGACGAGCAGTACTTC. This gives the protein CASSLGAGGLDEQYF. V usage is TRBV7-6 and J usage is TRBJ2-7; 10 bases agree with TRBD2. J was trimmed by 5 bases and V by 1 base; bases with no gene match: 5. The CDR3 has 15 residues. CDR1 SGHVS and CDR2 FNYEAQ come from the germline V gene.

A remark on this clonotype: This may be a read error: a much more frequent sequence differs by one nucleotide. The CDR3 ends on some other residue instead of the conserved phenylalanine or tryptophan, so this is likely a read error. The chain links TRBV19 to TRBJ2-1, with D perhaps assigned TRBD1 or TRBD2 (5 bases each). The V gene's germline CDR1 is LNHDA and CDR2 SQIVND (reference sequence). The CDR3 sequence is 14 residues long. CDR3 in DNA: TGCGCCAGTAGTAGACAGCGGAGTGGAAATGAGCAGTTCCTC. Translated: CASSRQRSGNEQFL.

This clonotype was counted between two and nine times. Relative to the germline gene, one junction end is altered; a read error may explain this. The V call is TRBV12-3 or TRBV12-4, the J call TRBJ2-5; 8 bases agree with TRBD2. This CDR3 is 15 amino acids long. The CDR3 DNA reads TGTGCCAGCACTTTAGGGTCTAGCGGGCTCGAGACCCAGTACTTC. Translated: CASTLGSSGLETQYF.

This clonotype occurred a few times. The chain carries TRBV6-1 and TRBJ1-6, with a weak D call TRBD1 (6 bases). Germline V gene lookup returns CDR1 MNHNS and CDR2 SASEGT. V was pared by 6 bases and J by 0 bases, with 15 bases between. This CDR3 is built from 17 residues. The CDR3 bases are TGTGCCAGCAGAAAGACAGGCGTGAGCTCCTATAATTCACCCCTCCACTTT. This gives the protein CASRKTGVSSYNSPLHF.

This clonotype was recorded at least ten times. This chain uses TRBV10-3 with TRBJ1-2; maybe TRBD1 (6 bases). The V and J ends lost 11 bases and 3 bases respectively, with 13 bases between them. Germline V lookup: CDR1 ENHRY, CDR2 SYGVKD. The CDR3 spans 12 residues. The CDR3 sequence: CAASGADYGYTF. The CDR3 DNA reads TGTGCCGCCTCAGGGGCAGACTATGGCTACACCTTC.

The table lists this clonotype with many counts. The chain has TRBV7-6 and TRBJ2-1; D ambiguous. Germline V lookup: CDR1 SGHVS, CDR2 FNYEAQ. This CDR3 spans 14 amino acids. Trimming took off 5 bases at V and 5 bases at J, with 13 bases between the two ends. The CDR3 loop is CASSPGNTNNEQFF. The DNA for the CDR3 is TGTGCCAGCAGCCCTGGGAATACAAACAATGAGCAGTTCTTC. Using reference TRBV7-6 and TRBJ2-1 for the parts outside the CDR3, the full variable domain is GAGVSQSPRYKVTKRGQDVALRCDPISGHVSLYWYRQALGQGPEFLTYFNYEAQQDKSGLPNDRFSAERPEGSISTLTIQRTEQRDSAMYRCASSPGNTNNEQFFGPGTRLTVL.

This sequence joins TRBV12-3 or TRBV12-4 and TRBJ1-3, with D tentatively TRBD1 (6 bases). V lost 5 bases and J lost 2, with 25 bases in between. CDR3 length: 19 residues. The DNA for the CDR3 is TGTGCCAGCAGTACGCATAAGGACAGCCCCCGCTTTGCTGGAAACACCATATATTTT. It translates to CASSTHKDSPRFAGNTIYF.

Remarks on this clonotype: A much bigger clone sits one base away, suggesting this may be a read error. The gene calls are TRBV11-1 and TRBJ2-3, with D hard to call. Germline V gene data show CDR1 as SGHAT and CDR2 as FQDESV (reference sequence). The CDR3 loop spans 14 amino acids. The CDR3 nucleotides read TGTGCCGGCAGCACCCAATTGGGCACAGATACGCAGTATTTT. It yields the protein CAGSTQLGTDTQYF.

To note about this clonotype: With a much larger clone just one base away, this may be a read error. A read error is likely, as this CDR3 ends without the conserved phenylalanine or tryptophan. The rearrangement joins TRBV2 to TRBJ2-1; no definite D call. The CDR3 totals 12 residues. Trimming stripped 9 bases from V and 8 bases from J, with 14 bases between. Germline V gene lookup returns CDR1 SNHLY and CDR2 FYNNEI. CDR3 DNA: TGTGCCAGTTCGAACGCGGCCCATGAGCAGTTCTTA. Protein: CASSNAAHEQFL.

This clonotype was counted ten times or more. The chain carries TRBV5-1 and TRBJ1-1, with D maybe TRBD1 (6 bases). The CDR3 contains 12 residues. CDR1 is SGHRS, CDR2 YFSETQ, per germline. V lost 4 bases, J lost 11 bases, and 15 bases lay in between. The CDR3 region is CASSEQGEGAFF. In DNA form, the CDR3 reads TGCGCCAGCAGCGAACAGGGAGAGGGTGCTTTCTTT.

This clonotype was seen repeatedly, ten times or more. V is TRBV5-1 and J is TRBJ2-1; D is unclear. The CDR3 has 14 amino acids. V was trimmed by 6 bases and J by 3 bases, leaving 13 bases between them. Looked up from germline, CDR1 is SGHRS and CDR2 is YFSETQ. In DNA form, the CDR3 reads TGCGCCAGCAACCTAGACTCGTACTACAATGAGCAGTTCTTC. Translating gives CASNLDSYYNEQFF.

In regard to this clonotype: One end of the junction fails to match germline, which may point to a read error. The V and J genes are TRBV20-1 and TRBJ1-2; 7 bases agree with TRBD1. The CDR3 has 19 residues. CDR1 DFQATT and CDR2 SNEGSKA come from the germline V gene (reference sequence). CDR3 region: CSARDEGAVELQSLYGYIF. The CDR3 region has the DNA TGCAGTGCTAGAGATGAGGGGGCAGTTGAACTTCAGTCACTCTATGGCTACATCTTC.

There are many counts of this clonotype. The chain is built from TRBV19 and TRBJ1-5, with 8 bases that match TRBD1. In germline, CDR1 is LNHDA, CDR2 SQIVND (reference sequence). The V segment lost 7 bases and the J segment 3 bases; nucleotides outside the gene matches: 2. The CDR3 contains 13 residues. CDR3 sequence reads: CASMDRDNQPQHF. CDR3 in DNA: TGTGCCAGTATGGACAGGGACAATCAGCCCCAGCATTTT.

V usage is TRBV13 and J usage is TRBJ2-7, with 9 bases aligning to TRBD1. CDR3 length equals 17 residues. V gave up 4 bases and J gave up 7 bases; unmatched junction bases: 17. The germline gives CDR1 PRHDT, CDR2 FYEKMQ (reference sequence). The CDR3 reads CASSSPHRDRVSREQYF. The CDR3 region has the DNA TGTGCCAGCAGCTCCCCCCACCGGGACAGGGTGTCCCGTGAGCAGTACTTC.

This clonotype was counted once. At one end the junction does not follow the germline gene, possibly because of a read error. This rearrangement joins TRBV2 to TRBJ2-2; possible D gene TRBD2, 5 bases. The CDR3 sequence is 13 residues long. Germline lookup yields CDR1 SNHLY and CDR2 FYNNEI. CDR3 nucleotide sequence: TGTGCCAGCGGGTCGGCTGGCACCGGGGAGCTGTCTTTT. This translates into CASGSAGTGELSF.

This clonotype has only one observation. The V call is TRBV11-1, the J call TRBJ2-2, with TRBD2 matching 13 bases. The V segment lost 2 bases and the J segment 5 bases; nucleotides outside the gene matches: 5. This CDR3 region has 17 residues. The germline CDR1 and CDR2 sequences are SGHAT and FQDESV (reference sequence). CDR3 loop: CASSLRTSGSMTGELFF. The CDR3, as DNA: TGTGCCAGCAGCTTAAGGACTAGCGGGAGCATGACCGGGGAGCTGTTTTTT.

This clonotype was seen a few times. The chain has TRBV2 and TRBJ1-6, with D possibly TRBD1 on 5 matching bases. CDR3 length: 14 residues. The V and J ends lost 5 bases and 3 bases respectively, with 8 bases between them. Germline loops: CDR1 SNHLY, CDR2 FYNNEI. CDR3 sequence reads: CASSRGGYNSPLHF. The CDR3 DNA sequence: TGTGCCAGCAGTCGGGGCGGCTATAATTCACCCCTCCACTTT.

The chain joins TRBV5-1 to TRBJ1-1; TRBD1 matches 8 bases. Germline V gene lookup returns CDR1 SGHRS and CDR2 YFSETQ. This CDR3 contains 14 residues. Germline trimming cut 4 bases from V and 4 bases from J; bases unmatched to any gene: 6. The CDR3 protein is CASSGQGAGTEAFF. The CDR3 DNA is TGCGCCAGCAGCGGTCAGGGGGCAGGCACTGAAGCTTTCTTT.